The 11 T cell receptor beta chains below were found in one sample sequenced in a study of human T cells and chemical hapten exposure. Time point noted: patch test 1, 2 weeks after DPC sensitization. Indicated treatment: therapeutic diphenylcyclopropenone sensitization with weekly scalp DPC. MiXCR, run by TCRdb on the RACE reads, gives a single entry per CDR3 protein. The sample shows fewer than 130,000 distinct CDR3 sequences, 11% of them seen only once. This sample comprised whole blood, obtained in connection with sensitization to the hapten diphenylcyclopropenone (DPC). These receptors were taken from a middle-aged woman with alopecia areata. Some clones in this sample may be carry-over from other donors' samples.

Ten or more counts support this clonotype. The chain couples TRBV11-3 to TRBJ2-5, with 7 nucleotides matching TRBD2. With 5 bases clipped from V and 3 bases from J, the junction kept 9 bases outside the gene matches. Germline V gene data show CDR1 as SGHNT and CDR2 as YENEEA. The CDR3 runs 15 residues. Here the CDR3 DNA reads TGTGCCAGCAGCCGAGGGGCGGGAGCGAAAGAGACCCAGTACTTC. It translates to CASSRGAGAKETQYF.

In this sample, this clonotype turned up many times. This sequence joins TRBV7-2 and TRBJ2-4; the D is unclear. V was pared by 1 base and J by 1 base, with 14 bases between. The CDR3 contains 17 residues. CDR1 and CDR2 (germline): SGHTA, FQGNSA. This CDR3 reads CASSLGVGMGAKNIQYF. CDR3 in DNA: TGTGCCAGCAGCTTAGGAGTGGGTATGGGTGCCAAAAACATTCAGTACTTC.

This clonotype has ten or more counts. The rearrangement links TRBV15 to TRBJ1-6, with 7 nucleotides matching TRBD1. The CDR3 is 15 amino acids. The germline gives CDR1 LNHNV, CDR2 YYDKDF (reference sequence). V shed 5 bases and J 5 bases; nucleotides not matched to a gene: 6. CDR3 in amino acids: CATSGRDSHNSPLHF. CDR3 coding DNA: TGTGCCACCAGCGGGAGGGACAGCCATAATTCACCCCTCCACTTT.

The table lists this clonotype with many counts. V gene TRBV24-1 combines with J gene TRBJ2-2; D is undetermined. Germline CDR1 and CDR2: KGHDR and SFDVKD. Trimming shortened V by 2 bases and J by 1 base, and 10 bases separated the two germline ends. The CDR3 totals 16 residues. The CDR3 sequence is CATSDSWTGNTGELFF. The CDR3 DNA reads TGTGCCACCAGTGATTCCTGGACCGGGAACACCGGGGAGCTGTTTTTT.

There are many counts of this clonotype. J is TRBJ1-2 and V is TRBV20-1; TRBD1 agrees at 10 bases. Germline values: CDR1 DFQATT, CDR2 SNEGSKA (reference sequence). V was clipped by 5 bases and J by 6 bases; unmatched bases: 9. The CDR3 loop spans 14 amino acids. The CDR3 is CSAPDRGRMNGYTF. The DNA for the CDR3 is TGCAGTGCTCCCGACAGGGGGCGAATGAATGGCTACACCTTC.

Here the CDR3 reads CASSPGTLYEQYF. The CDR3 DNA sequence: TGTGCCAGCAGTCCCGGGACACTCTACGAGCAGTACTTC. The gene calls are TRBV12-3 or TRBV12-4 and TRBJ2-7; tentative D call: TRBD1 (6 bases). The CDR3 has 13 amino acids. Trimming shortened V by 5 bases and J by 3 bases, and 11 bases separated the two germline ends.

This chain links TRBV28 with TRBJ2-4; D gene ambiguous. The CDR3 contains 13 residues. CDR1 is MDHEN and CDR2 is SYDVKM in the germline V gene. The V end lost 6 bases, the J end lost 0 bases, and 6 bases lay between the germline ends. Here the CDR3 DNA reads TGTGCCAGCAGCAATTTAGCCAAAAACATTCAGTACTTC. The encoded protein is CASSNLAKNIQYF. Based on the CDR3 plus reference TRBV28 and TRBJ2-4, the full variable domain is DVKVTQSSRYLVKRTGEKVFLECVQDMDHENMFWYRQDPGLGLRLIYFSYDVKMKEKGDIPEGYSVSREKKERFSLILESASTNQTSMYLCASSNLAKNIQYFGAGTRLSVL.

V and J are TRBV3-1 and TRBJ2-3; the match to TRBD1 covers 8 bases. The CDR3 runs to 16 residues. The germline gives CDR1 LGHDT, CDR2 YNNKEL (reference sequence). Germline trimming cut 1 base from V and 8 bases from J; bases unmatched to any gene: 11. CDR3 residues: CASSQGRTGRDGTQYF. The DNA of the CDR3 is TGTGCCAGCAGCCAAGGAAGGACAGGGAGAGATGGTACGCAGTATTTT.

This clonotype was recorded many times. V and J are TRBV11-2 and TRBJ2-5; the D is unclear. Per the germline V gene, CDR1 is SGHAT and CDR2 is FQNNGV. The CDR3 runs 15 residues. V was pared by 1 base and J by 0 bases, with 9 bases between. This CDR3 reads CASSLGHFYQETQYF. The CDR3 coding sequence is TGTGCCAGCAGCTTAGGACACTTCTACCAAGAGACCCAGTACTTC.

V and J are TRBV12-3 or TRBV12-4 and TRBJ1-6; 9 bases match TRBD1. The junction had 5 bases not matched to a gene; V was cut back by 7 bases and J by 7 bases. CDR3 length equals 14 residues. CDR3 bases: TGTGCCAGCAAACAGGGGGCTGGAAATTCACCCCTCCACTTT. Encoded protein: CASKQGAGNSPLHF.

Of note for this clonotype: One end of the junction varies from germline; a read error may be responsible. The CDR3: CASSYPKGATTRALLSYEQCF. Written as DNA, the CDR3 is TGTGCCAGCAGCTACCCTAAAGGGGCCACTACGCGGGCCCTACTCTCCTACGAGCAGTGCTTC. V and J are TRBV6-2 or TRBV6-3 and TRBJ2-7, with D perhaps assigned TRBD1 or TRBD2 (5 bases each). Germline-derived CDR1 and CDR2 are MNHEY and SVGEGT. The length of the CDR3 is 21 residues.